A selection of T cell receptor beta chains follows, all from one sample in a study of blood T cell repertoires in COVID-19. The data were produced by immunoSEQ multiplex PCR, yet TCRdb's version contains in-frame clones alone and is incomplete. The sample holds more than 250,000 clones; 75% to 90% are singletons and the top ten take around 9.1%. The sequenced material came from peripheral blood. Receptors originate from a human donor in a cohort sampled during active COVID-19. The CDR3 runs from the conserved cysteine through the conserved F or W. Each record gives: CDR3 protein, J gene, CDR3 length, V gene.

CASSQGLAGGVAYF | TRBJ2-7 | 14 | TRBV3-1/TRBV3-2
CASSQTGTMSYEQYF | TRBJ2-7 | 15 | TRBV2
CASSGTGLRNEKLFF | TRBJ1-4 | 15 | TRBV7-8
CASMLGDTGNTIYF | TRBJ1-3 | 14 | TRBV6-5
CASSRETSGPTDTQYF | TRBJ2-3 | 16 | TRBV4-1
CASSSGQGGIEEPYEQYF | TRBJ2-7 | 18 | TRBV5-1
CASSSRQHTEAFF | TRBJ1-1 | 13 | TRBV3-1/TRBV3-2
CASSPLIGEGGSYEQYF | TRBJ2-7 | 17 | TRBV18
CASSQGGVDSPLHF | TRBJ1-6 | 14 | TRBV14
CASSLGVSSDRRRETQYF | TRBJ2-5 | 18 | TRBV7-2
CASSTGQGRLGGYTF | TRBJ1-2 | 15 | TRBV5-1
CASSEGGAGGTDTQYF | TRBJ2-3 | 16 | TRBV10-1
CASSNRGNQPQHF | TRBJ1-5 | 13 | TRBV19
CASRLTGGHEKLFF | TRBJ1-4 | 14 | TRBV6-5
CASRRDRVTSEQYF | TRBJ2-7 | 14 | TRBV27
CASRYQDRANQPQHF | TRBJ1-5 | 15 | TRBV6-5
CASSGWTGGGNEQFF | TRBJ2-1 | 15 | TRBV5-4
CASGKPLGAAYEQYF | TRBJ2-7 | 15 | TRBV6-5
CASSRGTGGYGYTF | TRBJ1-2 | 14 | TRBV28
CASSPGGEETQYF | TRBJ2-5 | 13 | TRBV18
CASSDLRTSSNNEQFF | TRBJ2-1 | 16 | TRBV25-1
CASSSPLRNYGYTF | TRBJ1-2 | 14 | TRBV5-5
CASSLDRFDYNSPLHF | TRBJ1-6 | 16 | TRBV3-1/TRBV3-2
CASSLVRAPFSTNEKLFF | TRBJ1-4 | 18 | TRBV5-6
CASSPAGQGNLNSNQPQHF | TRBJ1-5 | 19 | TRBV18
CASSLQAGRYEQYF | TRBJ2-7 | 14 | TRBV27
CASSQDIRTATNTEAFF | TRBJ1-1 | 17 | TRBV3-1/TRBV3-2
CASSHNSGTGELFF | TRBJ2-2 | 14 | TRBV3-1/TRBV3-2
CASSDLTSVAEQFF | TRBJ2-1 | 14 | TRBV6-1
CASSTGQPPGGYTF | TRBJ1-2 | 14 | TRBV7-2
CASSQSSGVSYNEQFF | TRBJ2-1 | 16 | TRBV13
CASSLRLAGGSSYNEQFF | TRBJ2-1 | 18 | TRBV7-2
CASKKRFHGYEQYF | TRBJ2-7 | 14 | TRBV21-1
CASSLRGFGELFF | TRBJ2-2 | 13 | TRBV11-3
CASSRGLAATGELFF | TRBJ2-2 | 15 | TRBV6-5
CASSSRGRGYGYTF | TRBJ1-2 | 14 | TRBV5-1
CASSAHHLGAGANVLTF | TRBJ2-6 | 17 | TRBV7-3
CASSPQGSGELFF | TRBJ2-2 | 13 | TRBV12-3/TRBV12-4
CASSLDGGTKNIQYF | TRBJ2-4 | 15 | TRBV5-1
CASSYSSLRGGPTDTQYF | TRBJ2-3 | 18 | TRBV6-2/TRBV6-3
CASSRQGLAGYNEQFF | TRBJ2-1 | 16 | TRBV5-1
CASTETGGHGYTF | TRBJ1-2 | 13 | TRBV19
CASSLGGGYQPQHF | TRBJ1-5 | 14 | TRBV7-8
CASSEESTGSYGYTF | TRBJ1-2 | 15 | TRBV6-1
CASSSSGQGNGYTF | TRBJ1-2 | 14 | TRBV7-9
CATSRDGSGQGRYTF | TRBJ1-2 | 15 | TRBV15
CASSISSATNEKLFF | TRBJ1-4 | 15 | TRBV19
CASSLAQGYQPQHF | TRBJ1-5 | 14 | TRBV28
CASSPGTLNTGELFF | TRBJ2-2 | 15 | TRBV5-1
CASSILTETTEAFF | TRBJ1-1 | 14 | TRBV19
CASSFTGGLYEQYF | TRBJ2-7 | 14 | TRBV7-2
CASKWTGTNYEQYF | TRBJ2-7 | 14 | TRBV27